What follows are 7 T cell receptor beta chains derived from one specimen sequenced in a study of control samples from healthy donors and cancer patients. The repertoire was sequenced with immunoSEQ multiplex PCR; TCRdb's copy has only in-frame clones and lacks some. The sample yields about 180,000 clones, 90% seen once. The sample taken for sequencing was blood. The receptor source for this set is a woman between 45 and 60 years old in good health.

This chain joins TRBV5-5 and TRBJ2-4, with a tentative D call TRBD1 (6 bases). Germline V gene sequence: CDR1 SGHKS, CDR2 YYEKEE (reference sequence). Trimming took off 4 bases at V and 0 bases at J, with 14 bases between the two ends. CDR3 length equals 16 residues. The CDR3 loop is CASSGGQHLAKNIQYF. CDR3 sequence (DNA): TGTGCCAGCAGCGGAGGACAGCACCTAGCCAAAAACATTCAGTACTTC.

The rearrangement uses TRBV5-4 and TRBJ1-6; possibly TRBD1 for D (5 bases). V dropped 4 bases and J dropped 10 bases, with 18 bases sitting between them. Germline values: CDR1 SGHNT, CDR2 YYREEE (reference sequence). This CDR3 has 15 residues. In DNA, the CDR3 is TGTGCCAGCAGCGGGGGGGATGGGGGGGTCTCACCCCTCCACTTT. It yields the protein CASSGGDGGVSPLHF.

The CDR3 is CATSRDSRQTQYF. The CDR3 DNA sequence: TGTGCCACCAGCAGAGATTCTCGGCAGACCCAGTACTTC. This chain uses TRBV15 with TRBJ2-5, with no clear D. The CDR3 loop spans 13 amino acids. Germline values: CDR1 LNHNV, CDR2 YYDKDF (reference sequence). The V end was cut by 0 bases, the J end by 6 bases, with 8 bases between. The whole variable domain, filled in from reference TRBV15 and TRBJ2-5, reads DAMVIQNPRYQVTQFGKPVTLSCSQTLNHNVMYWYQQKSSQAPKLLFHYYDKDFNNEADTPDNFQSRRPNTSFCFLDIRSPGLGDTAMYLCATSRDSRQTQYFGPGTRLLVL.

The V call is TRBV28, the J call TRBJ2-7; D ambiguous. Germline-derived CDR1 and CDR2 are MDHEN and SYDVKM. Trimming took 3 bases from V and 1 from J, leaving 4 bases between them. The CDR3 runs 12 residues. CDR3 in DNA: TGTGCCAGCAGTTTTCGTTCCTACGAGCAGTACTTC. Translation gives CASSFRSYEQYF.

Of note for this clone: Within the sample, other DNA sequences also encode this same CDR3. The gene calls are TRBV5-1 and TRBJ1-5, with D possibly being TRBD1 (6 bases). V was shortened by 0 bases and J by 7 bases, with 11 bases between the two germline ends. CDR3 size: 14 residues. Looked up from germline, CDR1 is SGHRS and CDR2 is YFSETQ. CDR3 loop: CASSLEGGRQPQHF. As DNA, the CDR3 is TGCGCCAGCAGCTTGGAAGGGGGACGGCAGCCCCAGCATTTT.

The V gene is TRBV6-2 or TRBV6-3, the J gene TRBJ2-1; a possible D gene is TRBD2 (6 bases). There are 16 residues in the CDR3. Germline assignment: CDR1 MNHEY and CDR2 SVGEGT. V was trimmed by 0 bases and J by 1 base, leaving 10 bases between them. The CDR3 DNA reads as TGTGCCAGCAGTTACTCTTGGCGGGATTCCTACAATGAGCAGTTCTTC. It encodes CASSYSWRDSYNEQFF.

The CDR3 here is CASSLSPGTGELFF. In nucleotides, the CDR3 is TGTGCCAGCAGCTTAAGTCCCGGAACCGGGGAGCTGTTTTTT. The chain links TRBV11-2 to TRBJ2-2; D is uncertain. The CDR3 runs 14 residues. Trimming removed 2 bases from V and 5 bases from J, with 9 bases in between. CDR1 and CDR2 from the germline V gene are SGHAT and FQNNGV.